This T cell receptor (beta chain) was documented in a study of shared clonotypes between healthy human individuals. Study as a whole: The cohort comprised a couple of women and a few men. Their ages spanned 18 to 49 years.

Generated by immunoSEQ multiplex PCR, the TCRdb table keeps only in-frame clones and is missing some. The table shows 950,000 to 1,100,000 clones, with roughly 80% occurring only once. Of note for this clone: No antigen is known for it.

Germline CDR1 and CDR2: SGHDT and YYEEEE. The CDR3 runs to 13 residues. V lost 2 bases, J lost 0 bases, and 5 bases lay in between. General study points: Generation probability values for non-shared clonotypes were lower than those for clonotypes shared by all four donors.

Material for sequencing was memory CD4+ T cells sorted from blood. Subset denoted: CD45RA-negative fraction. The origin of this receptor is a young man in good health. The chain carries TRBV5-6 and TRBJ2-5; D unclear. The CDR3 DNA reads TGTGCCAGCAGCTTAAAGTACCAAGAGACCCAGTACTTC. This codes for CASSLKYQETQYF.